The following is a T cell receptor (beta chain) sequence with its context. Its specificity is not known. The CDR3 sequence is 11 residues long. Germline V gives CDR1 SNHLY, CDR2 FYNNEI. Trimming left V 11 bases short and J 0 bases short, with 5 bases between. Noted time point: week 11, during vaccination. Alongside topical imiquimod, each dose of vaccine comprised 300 ug of mutant IDH1 20-mer peptide. Donors had new WHO grade 3 or 4 IDH1-mutant, ATRX-lost astrocytomas. TCRdb's copy holds only in-frame clones and misses some; the assay was immunoSEQ multiplex PCR. The top ten clones hold more than 1.5% of a sample with over 60,000 clones, about 89% of them seen once. The data were obtained in a study of a mutant IDH1 vaccine in newly diagnosed glioma. Turning to the study itself: Patients received eight vaccinations in weeks 1, 3, 5, 7, 11, 15, 19, 23. Receipt of radiotherapy, temozolomide, or both preceded the study, and most received both. General observations from the study: Detectable vaccine-induced immune responses arose in almost 95% of patients.

The V and J genes are TRBV2 and TRBJ2-1; D may be TRBD2 (5 bases). This sequence was found in a man aged 40-49 years with glioma. The specimen was PBMCs, collected from a glioma patient whose treatment included an IDH1 peptide vaccine. The CDR3 region is CAGSSYNEQFF. The CDR3, as DNA: TGTGCCGGGAGCTCCTACAATGAGCAGTTCTTC.